One sample yielded the 11 T cell receptor beta chains listed below, sequenced in a study of T cell responses to AZD1222 COVID-19 vaccine. Only in-frame clones appear in the TCRdb table, and some are missing; sequencing was by immunoSEQ multiplex PCR. The sample lists roughly 150,000 clones; 90% were seen once. This specimen was peripheral blood, taken 28 days after the second AZD1222 dose. All receptors come from an adult who received the AZD1222 COVID-19 vaccine.

This clone is a singleton in its sample. V is TRBV2 and J is TRBJ2-4, with a possible D match to TRBD1 (5 bases). Trimming removed 6 bases at V and 3 bases at J, with 12 bases between. The length of the CDR3 is 14 residues. CDR1 SNHLY and CDR2 FYNNEI come from the germline V gene. The CDR3 here is CASRMDTFKNIQYF. CDR3 sequence (DNA): TGTGCCAGCAGAATGGACACCTTCAAAAACATTCAGTACTTC.

Only a few counts were recorded for this clone. This sequence joins TRBV27 and TRBJ1-5; tentative D call: TRBD1 (6 bases). Per germline, CDR1 MNHEY and CDR2 SMNVEV (reference sequence). V lost 6 bases, J lost 0 bases, and 18 bases lay in between. There are 17 residues in the CDR3. This CDR3 is CASRLNRESYSNQPQHF. The CDR3 DNA reads as TGTGCCAGCAGGCTGAACAGGGAGAGCTATAGCAATCAGCCCCAGCATTTT.

V and J are TRBV9 and TRBJ1-2; tentative D call: TRBD1 (6 bases). CDR1 is SGDLS and CDR2 is YYNGEE in the germline V gene. V was clipped by 3 bases and J by 5 bases, with 11 bases between them. This CDR3 is 13 amino acids long. The CDR3 sequence is CASSGGTFYGYTF. As DNA, the CDR3 is TGTGCCAGCAGCGGAGGGACATTTTATGGCTACACCTTC.

The genes are TRBV6-2 or TRBV6-3 and TRBJ2-1, with 9 bases fitting TRBD1. With 6 bases clipped from V and 6 bases from J, the junction kept 12 bases outside the gene matches. The CDR3 has 16 residues. Germline V gene data show CDR1 as MNHEY and CDR2 as SVGEGT. CDR3 loop: CASSLGEGQGFNEQFF. As DNA, the CDR3 is TGTGCCAGCAGCCTGGGCGAGGGACAGGGATTCAATGAGCAGTTCTTC.

This clone has a single count. The V and J genes are TRBV4-3 and TRBJ1-2, with 11 bases that match TRBD1. CDR3 length: 14 residues. The germline V gene has CDR1 LGHNA and CDR2 YSLEER. J gave up 7 bases and V 6 bases, and 7 bases lay outside the gene matches. CDR3 bases: TGCGCCAGCAGGCCTGGACAGGGGGCTTTTGGCTACACCTTC. This sequence encodes CASRPGQGAFGYTF.

Here the CDR3 reads CAISASTGTYEQYF. CDR3 coding DNA: TGTGCCATCAGTGCCTCGACAGGAACCTACGAGCAGTACTTC. The chain employs TRBV10-3 and TRBJ2-7, with a weak D call TRBD1 (6 bases). This CDR3 contains 14 residues. Trimming cost V 4 bases and J 2 bases, with 12 bases left between them. Germline V gene data show CDR1 as ENHRY and CDR2 as SYGVKD.

The rearrangement links TRBV5-1 to TRBJ1-4; D perhaps matches TRBD1 (5 bases). The germline V and J ends were trimmed by 5 bases and 3 bases, with 14 bases remaining between them. The CDR3 loop spans 15 amino acids. Germline CDR1 SGHRS, CDR2 YFSETQ. The DNA for the CDR3 is TGCGCCAGCAGGTCAGGGACGGAACCTAATGAAAAACTGTTTTTT. Its protein product is CASRSGTEPNEKLFF.

The CDR3 nucleotides are TGTGCCAGCGGACAGGCGAATGGCTACACCTTC. As protein: CASGQANGYTF. The J gene is TRBJ1-2, the V gene TRBV2, with TRBD1 identical over 7 bases. Germline V gene lookup returns CDR1 SNHLY and CDR2 FYNNEI. This CDR3 has 11 amino acids. Trimming took 8 bases from V and 6 from J; bases not matched to a gene: 3.

Here the CDR3 DNA reads TGTGCCAGCAGCTTAGGCCAGTCGCCCCAGCATTTT. This encodes CASSLGQSPQHF. The chain joins TRBV7-9 to TRBJ1-5, with D hard to call. There are 12 residues in the CDR3. V lost 1 base and J 9 bases, leaving 7 bases between the germline ends. In germline, CDR1 is SEHNR, CDR2 FQNEAQ (reference sequence).

This sequence joins TRBV6-5 and TRBJ1-5, with 7 bases identical to TRBD1. V trimming: 6 bases; J trimming: 5 bases; junction bases outside the gene matches: 7. CDR3 size: 14 residues. Germline V gives CDR1 MNHEY, CDR2 SVGAGI. For the CDR3, the DNA is TGTGCCAGCAGGCCGACAGGGCCACATCAGCCCCAGCATTTT. As protein: CASRPTGPHQPQHF.

The genes are TRBV5-1 and TRBJ2-7; 9 nucleotides line up with TRBD2. The V segment lost 5 bases and the J segment 3 bases; nucleotides outside the gene matches: 9. In germline, CDR1 is SGHRS, CDR2 YFSETQ. The CDR3 length is 15 residues. This chain's CDR3 is CASSVLAGSVYEQYF. The CDR3 DNA follows: TGCGCCAGCAGTGTGCTAGCGGGAAGTGTCTACGAGCAGTACTTC.